This entry lists 9 T cell receptor beta chains sequenced from one sample in a study of blood T cell repertoires in COVID-19. Sequencing used immunoSEQ multiplex PCR; TCRdb keeps in-frame clones, though not all of them. Altogether about 86,000 clones are present, over 80% being singletons, with the ten largest covering approximately 31%. Material: peripheral blood. The receptors derive from a woman aged 80 or over with active or convalescent COVID-19.

The chain has TRBV19 and TRBJ1-1; weak D call: TRBD1 (5 bases). This CDR3 has 15 residues. Germline assignment: CDR1 LNHDA and CDR2 SQIVND (reference sequence). V lost 3 bases, J lost 4 bases, and 15 bases lay in between. The CDR3 spells CASSIQGYMGTEAFF. The DNA for the CDR3 is TGTGCCAGTAGTATTCAGGGCTATATGGGCACTGAAGCTTTCTTT.

The chain uses TRBV9 and TRBJ2-2; 9 bases align to TRBD1. The germline V gene encodes CDR1 SGDLS and CDR2 YYNGEE. The CDR3 spans 18 residues. J gave up 4 bases and V 4 bases, and 14 bases lay outside the gene matches. CDR3 bases: TGTGCCAGCAGCCCTCGGGGACAGGGAATAGGGTCCACCGGGGAGCTGTTTTTT. Its protein is CASSPRGQGIGSTGELFF.

This chain joins TRBV5-1 and TRBJ2-2, with 12 bases matching TRBD2. CDR1 and CDR2 from the germline V gene are SGHRS and YFSETQ. Trimming at V came to 3 bases and at J to 1 base, leaving 1 base not matched to a gene. This CDR3 has 16 residues. The CDR3 here is CASSSGLAGNTGELFF. The CDR3 DNA is TGCGCCAGCAGCTCGGGACTAGCGGGGAACACCGGGGAGCTGTTTTTT.

The chain has TRBV28 and TRBJ2-3; D might be TRBD2 (6 bases). The CDR3 covers 14 residues. V was shortened by 5 bases and J by 1 base, with 10 bases between the two germline ends. Germline CDR1 reads MDHEN; CDR2 reads SYDVKM. CDR3 region: CASSRWEGTDTQYF. In nucleotides, the CDR3 is TGTGCCAGCAGTAGGTGGGAGGGCACAGATACGCAGTATTTT.

The V call is TRBV5-1, the J call TRBJ2-3; 16 bases map to TRBD2. Trimming cost V 3 bases and J 5 bases; bases outside gene matches: 6. Per germline, CDR1 SGHRS and CDR2 YFSETQ. CDR3 size: 17 residues. This CDR3 is CASSSGLAGGPGDTQYF. The DNA for the CDR3 is TGCGCCAGCAGCTCGGGACTAGCGGGAGGGCCTGGAGATACGCAGTATTTT.

The chain carries TRBV27 and TRBJ1-6, with D possibly matching TRBD1 (6 bases). Trimming pared 6 bases from V and 7 bases from J, leaving 10 bases between. In germline, CDR1 is MNHEY, CDR2 SMNVEV (reference sequence). CDR3 length equals 13 residues. The CDR3 bases are TGTGCCAGCAGCACGCAGGGGAATTCACCCCTCCACTTT. Translation: CASSTQGNSPLHF.

V and J are TRBV9 and TRBJ2-3, with 10 bases matching TRBD2. The CDR3 is 17 residues long. Trimming at V came to 0 bases and at J to 2 bases, leaving 6 bases not matched to a gene. Germline-derived CDR1 and CDR2 are SGDLS and YYNGEE. The CDR3 nucleotides are TGTGCCAGCAGCGTAGCGGCTAGCGGGGGCAACACAGATACGCAGTATTTT. Translating it yields CASSVAASGGNTDTQYF. The full variable domain, completed using reference TRBV9 and TRBJ2-3, is DSGVTQTPKHLITATGQRVTLRCSPRSGDLSVYWYQQSLDQGLQFLIQYYNGEERAKGNILERFSAQQFPDLHSELNLSSLELGDSALYFCASSVAASGGNTDTQYFGPGTRLTVL.

This rearrangement joins TRBV30 to TRBJ1-1; possible D gene TRBD1, 5 bases. Per germline, CDR1 GTSNPN and CDR2 SVGIG (reference sequence). V was pared by 4 bases and J by 2 bases, with 8 bases between. The CDR3 totals 12 residues. CDR3 protein: CAWKGRNTEAFF. The CDR3 DNA sequence: TGTGCCTGGAAGGGGCGTAACACTGAAGCTTTCTTT.

CDR3 amino acids: CAISEAQGVGGYTF. The CDR3 nucleotides are TGTGCCATCAGTGAGGCACAGGGGGTCGGTGGCTACACCTTC. The chain carries TRBV10-3 and TRBJ1-2; 8 bases are a match to TRBD1. CDR1 is ENHRY and CDR2 is SYGVKD in the germline V gene. Trimming removed 2 bases from V and 7 bases from J; junction bases left unmatched: 6. This CDR3 is 14 amino acids long.